A single sample gave rise to the 27 T cell receptor beta chains below, sequenced in a study of blood T cell repertoires in COVID-19. Generated by immunoSEQ multiplex PCR, the TCRdb table keeps only in-frame clones and is missing some. The sample consists of under 100,000 clones, approximately 88% of them appearing once. The source material was peripheral blood. The source of these receptors is a woman aged 70-85 years with acute or convalescent COVID-19.

This rearrangement joins TRBV19 to TRBJ1-3; D unclear. This CDR3 has 17 residues. Trimming cost V 9 bases and J 0 bases, with 21 bases left between them. The germline gives CDR1 LNHDA, CDR2 SQIVND (reference sequence). CDR3 coding DNA: TGTGCCAGCTTTGTTAGCGGCCGACCGAGCTCTGGAAACACCATATATTTT. It translates to CASFVSGRPSSGNTIYF.

In DNA form, the CDR3 reads TGTGCCACCAGCAGAGGACAGGTTGCAACTAATGAAAAACTGTTTTTT. Protein product: CATSRGQVATNEKLFF. The V call is TRBV15, the J call TRBJ1-4, with D possibly TRBD1 on 6 matching bases. The CDR3 has 16 amino acids. The V gene lost 1 base and the J gene lost 0 bases, with 9 bases spanning the gap. The germline gives CDR1 LNHNV, CDR2 YYDKDF (reference sequence).

The chain couples TRBV6-5 to TRBJ2-5, with a tentative D call TRBD1 (6 bases). The CDR3 sequence is 13 residues long. Germline V gene data show CDR1 as MNHEY and CDR2 as SVGAGI. V gave up 6 bases and J gave up 3 bases, with 11 bases separating them. The CDR3 bases are TGTGCCAGCAGGGGACCAGGGGAAGAGACCCAGTACTTC. Translated, it gives CASRGPGEETQYF.

The genes are TRBV5-1 and TRBJ2-2, with a possible D match to TRBD1 (6 bases). The CDR3 is 17 residues long. Germline values: CDR1 SGHRS, CDR2 YFSETQ. Trimming removed 1 base at V and 2 bases at J, with 15 bases between. CDR3 amino acids: CASSLNLQGFNTGELFF. The CDR3 DNA follows: TGCGCCAGCAGCTTGAACTTACAGGGATTTAACACCGGGGAGCTGTTTTTT.

This clone was seen only once. CDR3 amino acids: CASSLSFTGKYQETQYF. The DNA for the CDR3 is TGCGCCAGCAGCTTGTCTTTCACAGGGAAGTACCAAGAGACCCAGTACTTC. This chain joins TRBV5-1 and TRBJ2-5; D may be TRBD1 (6 bases). Germline V gives CDR1 SGHRS, CDR2 YFSETQ. This CDR3 spans 17 amino acids. Trimming took 1 base from V and 0 from J, leaving 16 bases between them.

The chain uses TRBV5-8 and TRBJ1-5; TRBD1 is a possible D gene (5 bases). Germline V gene data show CDR1 as SGHTS and CDR2 as YDEGEE. The CDR3 spans 13 residues. Trimming stripped 1 base from V and 7 bases from J, with 9 bases between. DNA for the CDR3: TGTGCCAGCAGCTTGATGCAGGGCCAGCCCCAGCATTTT. Residues: CASSLMQGQPQHF.

The V gene is TRBV25-1, the J gene TRBJ2-3; 12 nucleotides align to TRBD1. With V trimmed by 0 bases and J by 5 bases, 9 bases remained unmatched. The CDR3 contains 18 residues. Per germline, CDR1 MGHDK and CDR2 SYGVNS. In nucleotides, the CDR3 is TGTGCCAGCAGTGAATATGGGGGGACAGGGGGCGTGAAAGATACGCAGTATTTT. Encoded protein: CASSEYGGTGGVKDTQYF.

The chain has TRBV7-8 and TRBJ1-1; D uncertain. Per the germline V gene, CDR1 is SGHVS and CDR2 is FQNEAQ. This CDR3 is 13 amino acids long. The ends were cut back, 1 base at V and 8 bases at J, with 11 bases in the middle. CDR3 DNA sequence: TGTGCCAGCAGCTTAGATCATAGCTCGGAAGCTTTCTTT. It translates to CASSLDHSSEAFF.

This clone was seen a handful of times. The chain joins TRBV19 to TRBJ1-1; D ambiguous. Trimming cost V 4 bases and J 2 bases, with 2 bases left between them. The V gene's germline CDR1 is LNHDA and CDR2 SQIVND (reference sequence). This CDR3 has 11 residues. The CDR3 coding sequence is TGTGCCAGTAGTACTAACACTGAAGCTTTCTTT. Translating gives CASSTNTEAFF.

The chain joins TRBV14 to TRBJ1-5; D gene unclear. Germline values: CDR1 SGHDN, CDR2 FVKESK. Trimming shortened V by 4 bases and J by 4 bases, and 23 bases separated the two germline ends. This CDR3 spans 18 amino acids. The CDR3: CASSRNERGSRWNQPQHF. The CDR3 DNA reads as TGTGCCAGCAGCCGAAATGAACGAGGGTCCAGGTGGAATCAGCCCCAGCATTTT.

This clone has just one count. This rearrangement joins TRBV28 to TRBJ1-2, with D tentatively TRBD1 (6 bases). V was shortened by 5 bases and J by 5 bases, with 27 bases between the two germline ends. CDR1 is MDHEN, CDR2 SYDVKM, per germline. The CDR3 contains 18 residues. The CDR3, as DNA: TGTGCCAGCAGTCCGTATAGCTCCCGGACTGACCAGGGGTATGGCTACACCTTC. Residues: CASSPYSSRTDQGYGYTF.

The chain employs TRBV18 and TRBJ1-3; D is undetermined. The V and J ends lost 4 bases and 1 base respectively, with 11 bases between them. CDR3 length: 15 residues. Germline V lookup: CDR1 KGHSH, CDR2 LQKENI. In nucleotides, the CDR3 is TGTGCCAGCTCACGTGCGTCTCAATCTGGAAACACCATATATTTT. Its protein is CASSRASQSGNTIYF.

The genes are TRBV11-2 and TRBJ2-1, with 8 bases that match TRBD1. J was trimmed by 14 bases and V by 5 bases; bases with no gene match: 14. CDR1 SGHAT and CDR2 FQNNGV come from the germline V gene. The CDR3 consists of 14 residues. In DNA, the CDR3 is TGTGCCAGCAGCGCGGACAGGGCCCGTCCGGACGAGTTCTTC. Residues: CASSADRARPDEFF. Drawing the rest from reference TRBV11-2 and TRBJ2-1, the complete variable domain is EAGVAQSPRYKIIEKRQSVAFWCNPISGHATLYWYQQILGQGPKLLIQFQNNGVVDDSQLPKDRFSAERLKGVDSTLKIQPAKLEDSAVYLCASSADRARPDEFFGPGTRLTVL.

This clone was seen more than once but under ten times. V usage is TRBV2 and J usage is TRBJ2-7; possible D gene TRBD2, 5 bases. This CDR3 has 13 residues. V was cut by 7 bases and J by 8 bases, with 18 bases left in between. Germline V gene sequence: CDR1 SNHLY, CDR2 FYNNEI. CDR3 sequence reads: CASKERVGLQQYV. DNA of the CDR3: TGTGCCAGCAAGGAACGGGTCGGACTGCAGCAGTACGTC.

V and J are TRBV5-5 and TRBJ1-3; D is unclear. This CDR3 comprises 14 residues. Trimming shortened V by 7 bases and J by 0 bases, and 11 bases separated the two germline ends. Germline V CDR1 and CDR2: SGHKS, YYEKEE (reference sequence). Here the CDR3 reads CASSFVLSGNTIYF. DNA for the CDR3: TGTGCCAGCTCCTTTGTCCTCTCTGGAAACACCATATATTTT.

The rearrangement links TRBV2 to TRBJ2-7; 14 positions match TRBD2. The V and J ends lost 5 bases and 7 bases, in that order; junction bases with no gene match: 10. The CDR3 length is 16 residues. From germline, CDR1 is SNHLY and CDR2 FYNNEI. The DNA of the CDR3 is TGTGCCAGCAGTAAACCGGGACTAGCGGGAGCCGGGGAGCAGTACTTC. Protein product: CASSKPGLAGAGEQYF.

The V gene is TRBV6-6, the J gene TRBJ2-2, with D maybe TRBD2 (5 bases). The germline V gene encodes CDR1 MNHNY and CDR2 SVGAGI (reference sequence). Deletions cut 5 bases from V and 0 bases from J, with 13 bases between. This CDR3 has 16 amino acids. For the CDR3, the DNA is TGTGCCAGCAGTCACTTGGGAGTTGCGAACACCGGGGAGCTGTTTTTT. Its protein is CASSHLGVANTGELFF.

The rearrangement uses TRBV6-5 and TRBJ1-3, with a tentative D call TRBD1 (5 bases). The germline V gene has CDR1 MNHEY and CDR2 SVGAGI. V lost 8 bases to trimming and J lost 4 bases, with 12 bases between them. The CDR3 runs to 13 residues. The CDR3 loop reads CASWGGSGNTIYF. The DNA of the CDR3 is TGTGCCAGCTGGGGGGGTTCAGGAAACACCATATATTTT.

V is TRBV5-1 and J is TRBJ2-2; TRBD2 agrees at 7 bases. The germline CDR1 and CDR2 sequences are SGHRS and YFSETQ. V shed 0 bases and J 0 bases; nucleotides not matched to a gene: 5. The CDR3 spans 17 residues. The CDR3 loop reads CASSLVGGGANTGELFF. CDR3 DNA sequence: TGCGCCAGCAGCTTGGTCGGCGGGGGAGCGAACACCGGGGAGCTGTTTTTT. Supplemented by reference TRBV5-1 and TRBJ2-2, the full variable domain reads KAGVTQTPRYLIKTRGQQVTLSCSPISGHRSVSWYQQTPGQGLQFLFEYFSETQRNKGNFPGRFSGRQFSNSRSEMNVSTLELGDSALYLCASSLVGGGANTGELFFGEGSRLTVL.

The CDR3 coding sequence is TGTGCCAGCATCTGGACAGGGGGCTCTCGAGCTTTCTTT. Encoded protein: CASIWTGGSRAFF. The V and J genes are TRBV28 and TRBJ1-1; the match to TRBD1 covers 11 bases. The CDR3 extends over 13 amino acids. Germline values: CDR1 MDHEN, CDR2 SYDVKM. J lost 10 bases, V lost 7 bases, and 8 bases had no gene match.

The chain joins TRBV7-9 to TRBJ1-1, with 9 bases lining up with TRBD1. Trimming cost V 7 bases and J 5 bases; bases outside gene matches: 8. The CDR3 is 14 amino acids. Germline CDR1 SEHNR, CDR2 FQNEAQ (reference sequence). The chain's CDR3 is CASNPQGARTEAFF. CDR3 coding DNA: TGTGCCAGCAATCCACAGGGGGCGCGAACTGAAGCTTTCTTT.

This rearrangement joins TRBV5-1 to TRBJ2-1; D is ambiguous. The germline V gene encodes CDR1 SGHRS and CDR2 YFSETQ. The CDR3 extends over 14 amino acids. Trimming took off 0 bases at V and 3 bases at J, with 7 bases between the two ends. In DNA form, the CDR3 reads TGCGCCAGCAGCTTGGGACTCGACTACAATGAGCAGTTCTTC. Its translation: CASSLGLDYNEQFF.

The V and J genes are TRBV6-5 and TRBJ1-5; 7 nucleotides line up with TRBD1. Trimming at V came to 2 bases and at J to 6 bases, leaving 4 bases not matched to a gene. CDR3 length equals 14 residues. CDR1 MNHEY and CDR2 SVGAGI come from the germline V gene. The CDR3 DNA reads as TGTGCCAGCAGTTACACAGGGGCGGGTCAGCCCCAGCATTTT. This translates into CASSYTGAGQPQHF.

The rearrangement links TRBV2 to TRBJ1-6; weak D call: TRBD1 (5 bases). The germline V gene has CDR1 SNHLY and CDR2 FYNNEI. CDR3 size: 15 residues. V dropped 4 bases and J dropped 10 bases, with 17 bases sitting between them. CDR3 sequence: CASSASPQVGSPLHF. In nucleotides, the CDR3 is TGTGCCAGCAGTGCATCCCCACAGGTGGGATCACCCCTCCACTTT.

V usage is TRBV6-5 and J usage is TRBJ2-3, with 11 bases lining up with TRBD2. The CDR3 runs 16 residues. Germline V gene lookup returns CDR1 MNHEY and CDR2 SVGAGI. Losses at the gene ends were 4 bases for V and 2 bases for J; bases not matched to a gene: 5. The CDR3: CASSFRLAGFTDTQYF. CDR3 sequence (DNA): TGTGCCAGCAGTTTCCGACTAGCGGGATTCACAGATACGCAGTATTTT.

The CDR3 DNA sequence: TGTGCCAGCAGCTTGGGATCAGGGAGGGCCAAAAACATTCAGTACTTC. This codes for CASSLGSGRAKNIQYF. The chain is built from TRBV5-6 and TRBJ2-4; a weak D match, TRBD2 (6 bases). There are 16 residues in the CDR3. Trimming took 0 bases from V and 1 from J, leaving 11 bases between them. Germline V gives CDR1 SGHDT, CDR2 YYEEEE.

This chain uses TRBV3-1 (or the pseudogene TRBV3-2) with TRBJ2-3, with D perhaps TRBD2 (5 bases). Trimming shortened V by 0 bases and J by 2 bases, and 9 bases separated the two germline ends. Germline lookup yields CDR1 LGHDT and CDR2 YNNKEL (reference sequence). The CDR3 has 15 amino acids. In nucleotides, the CDR3 is TGTGCCAGCAGCCAAGATCGCGGGTTCACAGATACGCAGTATTTT. This translates into CASSQDRGFTDTQYF.